Sequencing of this TCR beta chain was carried out in a study of regulatory dendritic cells for organ transplantation. Broader study findings: Between individuals, the alloreactive memory CD8+ T cell pool differed considerably. Memory CD8+ T cells were the most oligoclonal; naive cells were highly diverse. Regulatory dendritic cells appeared to expand memory CD8+ clones less than mature ones.

The CDR3 is 15 residues long. From germline, CDR1 is MNHNS and CDR2 SASEGT. The V end was cut by 3 bases, the J end by 3 bases, with 15 bases between. CD4+ or CD8+ T cells were sorted as naive CD45RA+ or memory CD45RO+. The assay was immunoSEQ multiplex PCR, and TCRdb's table has in-frame clones only and misses some. In the table there are around 30,000 clones, 60% to 80% of which are singletons. Notes on this clone: What it binds is unknown.

The V call is TRBV6-1, the J call TRBJ2-7; tentative D call: TRBD2 (6 bases). The sample was memory CD4+ T cells from blood. Subset denoted: CD45RO+ memory T cells. The receptor comes from a human donor in good health. The CDR3 nucleotides read TGTGCCAGCAGTGAGTTGCGCGGGGCAAGCTACGAGCAGTACTTC. Residues: CASSELRGASYEQYF.